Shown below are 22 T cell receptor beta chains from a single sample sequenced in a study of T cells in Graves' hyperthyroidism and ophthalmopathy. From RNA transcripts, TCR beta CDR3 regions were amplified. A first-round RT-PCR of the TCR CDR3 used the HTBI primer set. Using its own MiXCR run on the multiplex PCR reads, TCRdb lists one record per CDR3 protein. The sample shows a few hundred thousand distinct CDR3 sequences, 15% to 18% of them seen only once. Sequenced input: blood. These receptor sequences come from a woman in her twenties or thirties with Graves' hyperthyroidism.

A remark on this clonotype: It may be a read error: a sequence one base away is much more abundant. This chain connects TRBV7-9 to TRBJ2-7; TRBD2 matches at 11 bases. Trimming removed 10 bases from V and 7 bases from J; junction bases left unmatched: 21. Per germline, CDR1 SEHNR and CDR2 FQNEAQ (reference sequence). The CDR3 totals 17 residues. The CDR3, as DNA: TGTGCCACCCCTCGGAGTCAGGCTAGCGGGAGGATTGATGAGCAGTACTTC. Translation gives CATPRSQASGRIDEQYF. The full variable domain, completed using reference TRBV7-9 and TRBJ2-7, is DTGVSQNPRHKITKRGQNVTFRCDPISEHNRLYWYRQTLGQGPEFLTYFQNEAQLEKSRLLSDRFSAERPKGSFSTLEIQRTEQGDSAMYLCATPRSQASGRIDEQYFGPGTRLTVT.

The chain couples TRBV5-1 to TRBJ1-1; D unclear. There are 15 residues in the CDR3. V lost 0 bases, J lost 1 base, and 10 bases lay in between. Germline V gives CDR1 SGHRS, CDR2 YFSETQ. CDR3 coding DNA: TGCGCCAGCAGCTTGGTAGGCATTACGAACACTGAAGCTTTCTTT. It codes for CASSLVGITNTEAFF.

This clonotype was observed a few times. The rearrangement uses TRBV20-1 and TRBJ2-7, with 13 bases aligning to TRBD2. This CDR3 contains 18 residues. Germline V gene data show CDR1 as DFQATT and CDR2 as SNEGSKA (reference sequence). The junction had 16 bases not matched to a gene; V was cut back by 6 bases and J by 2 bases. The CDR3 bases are TGCAGTGCGCGCGATGGACTAGCGGGAGCTGGGACCACCTACGAGCAGTACTTC. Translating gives CSARDGLAGAGTTYEQYF.

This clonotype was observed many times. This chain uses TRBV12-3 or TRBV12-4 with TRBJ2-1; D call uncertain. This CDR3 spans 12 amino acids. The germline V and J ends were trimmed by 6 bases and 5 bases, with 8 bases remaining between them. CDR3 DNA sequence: TGTGCCAGCAGCTTAAGGGACAATGAGCAGTTCTTC. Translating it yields CASSLRDNEQFF.

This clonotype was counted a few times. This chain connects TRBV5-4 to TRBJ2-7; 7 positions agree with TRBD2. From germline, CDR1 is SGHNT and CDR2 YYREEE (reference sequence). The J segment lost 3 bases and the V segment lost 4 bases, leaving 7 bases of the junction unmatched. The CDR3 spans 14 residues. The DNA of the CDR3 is TGTGCCAGCAGCCCGACTAGCAGTAACTACGAGCAGTACTTC. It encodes CASSPTSSNYEQYF.

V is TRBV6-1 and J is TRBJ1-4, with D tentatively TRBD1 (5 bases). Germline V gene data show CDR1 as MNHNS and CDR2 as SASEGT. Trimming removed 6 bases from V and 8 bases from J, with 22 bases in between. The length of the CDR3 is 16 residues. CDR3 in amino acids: CASSGRSGTSREKLFF. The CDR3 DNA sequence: TGTGCCAGCAGCGGGCGGTCCGGGACCTCGCGGGAAAAACTGTTTTTT.

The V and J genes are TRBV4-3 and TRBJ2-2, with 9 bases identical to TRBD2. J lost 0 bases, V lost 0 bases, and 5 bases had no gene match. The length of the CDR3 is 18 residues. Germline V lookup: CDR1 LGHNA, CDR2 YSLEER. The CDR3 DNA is TGCGCCAGCAGCCAAGAGGGCTTAGCGGGAGCGAACACCGGGGAGCTGTTTTTT. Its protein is CASSQEGLAGANTGELFF.

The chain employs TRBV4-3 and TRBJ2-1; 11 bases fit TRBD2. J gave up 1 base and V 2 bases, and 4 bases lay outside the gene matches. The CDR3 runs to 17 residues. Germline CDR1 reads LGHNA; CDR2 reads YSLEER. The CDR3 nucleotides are TGCGCCAGCAGCCAAATAGCGGGAGGGTTGTCCTACAATGAGCAGTTCTTC. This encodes CASSQIAGGLSYNEQFF.

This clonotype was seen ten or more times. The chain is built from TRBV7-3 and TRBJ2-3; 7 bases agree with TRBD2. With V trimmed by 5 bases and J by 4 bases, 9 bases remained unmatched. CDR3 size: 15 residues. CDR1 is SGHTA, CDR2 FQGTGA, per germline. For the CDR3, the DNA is TGTGCCAGCAGCCCCGAGGGACTACTCGCAGATACGCAGTATTTT. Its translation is CASSPEGLLADTQYF.

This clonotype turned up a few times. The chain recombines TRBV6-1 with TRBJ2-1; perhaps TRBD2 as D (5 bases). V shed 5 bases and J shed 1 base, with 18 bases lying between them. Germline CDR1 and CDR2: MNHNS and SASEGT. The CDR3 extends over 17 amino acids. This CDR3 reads CASSPPLVRESYNEQFF. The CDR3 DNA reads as TGTGCCAGCAGTCCCCCCCTGGTGAGGGAGTCCTACAATGAGCAGTTCTTC.

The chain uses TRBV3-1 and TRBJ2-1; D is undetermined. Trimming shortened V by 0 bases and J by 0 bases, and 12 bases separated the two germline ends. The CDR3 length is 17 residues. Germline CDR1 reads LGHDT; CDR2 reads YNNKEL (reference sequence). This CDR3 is CASSQDGPTYSYNEQFF. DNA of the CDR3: TGTGCCAGCAGCCAAGACGGGCCTACCTACTCCTACAATGAGCAGTTCTTC.

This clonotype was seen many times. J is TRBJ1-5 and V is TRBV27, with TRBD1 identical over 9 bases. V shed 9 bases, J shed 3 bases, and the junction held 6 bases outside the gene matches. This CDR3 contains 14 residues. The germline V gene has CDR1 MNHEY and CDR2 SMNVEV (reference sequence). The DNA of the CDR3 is TGTGCCAGAATAACAGGGGGCAACAATCAGCCCCAGCATTTT. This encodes CARITGGNNQPQHF.

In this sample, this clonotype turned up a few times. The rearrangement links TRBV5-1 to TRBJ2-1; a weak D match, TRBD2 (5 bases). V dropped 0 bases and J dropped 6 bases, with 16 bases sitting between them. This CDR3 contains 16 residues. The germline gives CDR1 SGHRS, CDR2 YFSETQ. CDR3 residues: CASSLAQAATPNEQFF. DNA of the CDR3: TGCGCCAGCAGCTTGGCTCAAGCGGCCACTCCCAATGAGCAGTTCTTC.

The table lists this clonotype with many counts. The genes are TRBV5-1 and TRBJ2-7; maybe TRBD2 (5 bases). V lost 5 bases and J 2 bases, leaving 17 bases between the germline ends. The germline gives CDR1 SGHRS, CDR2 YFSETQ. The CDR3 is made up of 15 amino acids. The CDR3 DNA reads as TGCGCCAGCAGTCTGGAGGCGGAAGGAACCTACGAGCAGTACTTC. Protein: CASSLEAEGTYEQYF.

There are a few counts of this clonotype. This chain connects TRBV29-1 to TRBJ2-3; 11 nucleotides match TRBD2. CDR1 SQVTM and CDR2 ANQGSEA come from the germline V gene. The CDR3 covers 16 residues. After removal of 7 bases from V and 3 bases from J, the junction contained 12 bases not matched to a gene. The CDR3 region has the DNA TGCAGCGCTGGGACTAGCGGAGGGTGGGTGACAGATACGCAGTATTTT. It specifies CSAGTSGGWVTDTQYF.

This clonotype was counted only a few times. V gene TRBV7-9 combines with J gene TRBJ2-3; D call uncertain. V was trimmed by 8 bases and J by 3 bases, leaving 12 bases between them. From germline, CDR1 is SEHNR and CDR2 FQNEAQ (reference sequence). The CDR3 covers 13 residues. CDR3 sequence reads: CASSDTLTDTQYF. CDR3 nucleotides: TGTGCCAGCTCAGATACTCTAACAGATACGCAGTATTTT. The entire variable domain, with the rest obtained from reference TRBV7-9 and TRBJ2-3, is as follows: DTGVSQNPRHKITKRGQNVTFRCDPISEHNRLYWYRQTLGQGPEFLTYFQNEAQLEKSRLLSDRFSAERPKGSFSTLEIQRTEQGDSAMYLCASSDTLTDTQYFGPGTRLTVL.

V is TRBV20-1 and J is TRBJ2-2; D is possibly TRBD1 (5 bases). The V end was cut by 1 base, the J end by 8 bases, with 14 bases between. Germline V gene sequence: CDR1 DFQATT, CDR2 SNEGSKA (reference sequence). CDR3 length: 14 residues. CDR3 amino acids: CSARVSQAPGELFF. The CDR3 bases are TGCAGTGCTAGAGTATCACAGGCACCGGGGGAGCTGTTTTTT.

The DNA for the CDR3 is TGTGCCAGCAATATGGACAGGGGGCGAGGCTACACCTTC. Translating gives CASNMDRGRGYTF. V and J are TRBV6-1 and TRBJ1-2; 11 bases are shared with TRBD1. The CDR3 consists of 13 residues. V shed 7 bases, J shed 8 bases, and the junction held 6 bases outside the gene matches. From germline, CDR1 is MNHNS and CDR2 SASEGT.

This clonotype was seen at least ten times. The DNA for the CDR3 is TGCGCCAGCAGCTTGGCGATAGCGGGAGGGCCTCCCGGGGAGCTGTTTTTT. The encoded protein is CASSLAIAGGPPGELFF. The chain uses TRBV5-1 and TRBJ2-2, with 11 positions matching TRBD2. The CDR3 totals 17 residues. Germline V CDR1 and CDR2: SGHRS, YFSETQ. Trimming removed 0 bases from V and 6 bases from J; junction bases left unmatched: 7.

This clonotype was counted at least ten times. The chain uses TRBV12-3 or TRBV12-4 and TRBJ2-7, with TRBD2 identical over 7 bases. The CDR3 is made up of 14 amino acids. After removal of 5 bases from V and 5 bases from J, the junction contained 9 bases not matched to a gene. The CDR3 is CASSTAGVPHEQYF. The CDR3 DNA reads TGTGCCAGCAGTACGGCGGGAGTTCCCCACGAGCAGTACTTC.

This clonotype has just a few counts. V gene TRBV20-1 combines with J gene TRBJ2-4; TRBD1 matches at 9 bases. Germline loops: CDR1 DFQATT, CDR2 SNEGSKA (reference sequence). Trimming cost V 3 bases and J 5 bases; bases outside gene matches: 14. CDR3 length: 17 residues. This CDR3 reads CSARPATGGWGENIQYF. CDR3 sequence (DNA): TGCAGTGCTAGGCCTGCCACAGGGGGCTGGGGGGAAAACATTCAGTACTTC.

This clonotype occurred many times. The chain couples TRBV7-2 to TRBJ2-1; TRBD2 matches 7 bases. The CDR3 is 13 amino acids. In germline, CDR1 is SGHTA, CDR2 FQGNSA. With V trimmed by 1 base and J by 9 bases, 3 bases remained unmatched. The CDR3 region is CASSLVGEGEQFF. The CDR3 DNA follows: TGTGCCAGCAGCTTAGTTGGGGAGGGTGAGCAGTTCTTC.